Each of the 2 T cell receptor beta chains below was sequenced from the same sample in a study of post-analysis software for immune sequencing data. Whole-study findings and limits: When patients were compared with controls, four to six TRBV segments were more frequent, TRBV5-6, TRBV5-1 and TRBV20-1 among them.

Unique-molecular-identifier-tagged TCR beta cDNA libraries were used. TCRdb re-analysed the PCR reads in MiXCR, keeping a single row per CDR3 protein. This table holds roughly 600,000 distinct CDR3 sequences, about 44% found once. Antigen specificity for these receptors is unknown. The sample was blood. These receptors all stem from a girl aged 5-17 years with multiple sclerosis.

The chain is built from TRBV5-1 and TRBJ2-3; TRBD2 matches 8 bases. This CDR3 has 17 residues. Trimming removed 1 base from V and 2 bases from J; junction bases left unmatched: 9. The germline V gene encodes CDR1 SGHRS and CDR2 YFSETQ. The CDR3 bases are TGCGCCAGCAGCTTGTTAGCGGGAACCCGAATCACAGATACGCAGTATTTT. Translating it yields CASSLLAGTRITDTQYF.

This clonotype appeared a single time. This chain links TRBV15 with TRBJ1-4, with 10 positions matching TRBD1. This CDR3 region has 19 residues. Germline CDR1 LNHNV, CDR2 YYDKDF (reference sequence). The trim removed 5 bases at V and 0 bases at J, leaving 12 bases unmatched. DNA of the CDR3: TGTGCCACCAGCGGCCTGACAGGGGGCGGGGGCCCAACTAATGAAAAACTGTTTTTT. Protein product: CATSGLTGGGGPTNEKLFF.